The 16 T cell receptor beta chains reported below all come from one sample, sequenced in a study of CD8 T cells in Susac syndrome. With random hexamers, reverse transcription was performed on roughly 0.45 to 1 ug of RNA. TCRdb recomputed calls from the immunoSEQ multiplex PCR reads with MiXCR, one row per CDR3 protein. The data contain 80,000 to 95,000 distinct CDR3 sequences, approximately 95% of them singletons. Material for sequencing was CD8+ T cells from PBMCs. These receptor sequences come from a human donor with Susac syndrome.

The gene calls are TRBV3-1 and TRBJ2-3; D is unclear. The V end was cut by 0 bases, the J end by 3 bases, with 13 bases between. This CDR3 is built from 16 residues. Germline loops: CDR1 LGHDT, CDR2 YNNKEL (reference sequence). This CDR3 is CASSQEIGEETDTQYF. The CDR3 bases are TGTGCCAGCAGCCAAGAAATAGGTGAAGAAACAGATACGCAGTATTTT.

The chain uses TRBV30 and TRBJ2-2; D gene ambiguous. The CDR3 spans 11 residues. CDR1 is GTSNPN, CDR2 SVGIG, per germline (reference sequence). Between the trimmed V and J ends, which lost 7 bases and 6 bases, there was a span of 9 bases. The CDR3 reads CALLSPGELFF. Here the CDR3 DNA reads TGTGCCTTACTTTCCCCCGGGGAGCTGTTTTTT.

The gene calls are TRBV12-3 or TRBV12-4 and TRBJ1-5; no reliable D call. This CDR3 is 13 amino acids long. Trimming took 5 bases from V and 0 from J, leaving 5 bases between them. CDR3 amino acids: CASSRASNQPQHF. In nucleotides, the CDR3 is TGTGCCAGCAGTAGAGCTAGCAATCAGCCCCAGCATTTT.

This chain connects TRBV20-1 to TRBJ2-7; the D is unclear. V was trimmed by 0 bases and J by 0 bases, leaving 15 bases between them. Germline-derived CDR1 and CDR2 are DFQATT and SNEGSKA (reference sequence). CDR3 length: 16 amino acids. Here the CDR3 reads CSARDVSVQSSYEQYF. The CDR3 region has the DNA TGCAGTGCTAGAGACGTTTCGGTCCAGAGCTCCTACGAGCAGTACTTC.

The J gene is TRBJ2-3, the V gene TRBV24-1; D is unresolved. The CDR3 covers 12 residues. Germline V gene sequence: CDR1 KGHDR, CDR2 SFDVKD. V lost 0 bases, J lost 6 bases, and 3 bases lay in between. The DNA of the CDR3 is TGTGCCACCAGTGATTTGCCTGATACGCAGTATTTT. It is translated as CATSDLPDTQYF.

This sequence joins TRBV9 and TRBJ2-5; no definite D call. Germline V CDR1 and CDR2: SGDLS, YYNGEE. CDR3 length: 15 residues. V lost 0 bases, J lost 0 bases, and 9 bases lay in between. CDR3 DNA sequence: TGTGCCAGCAGCGTAGAGCCTCTGTACCAAGAGACCCAGTACTTC. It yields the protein CASSVEPLYQETQYF.

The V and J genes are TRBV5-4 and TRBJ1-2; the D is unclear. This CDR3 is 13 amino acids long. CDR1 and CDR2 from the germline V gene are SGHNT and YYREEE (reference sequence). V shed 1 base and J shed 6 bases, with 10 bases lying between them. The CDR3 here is CASSLRVPDGYTF. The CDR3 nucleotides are TGTGCCAGCAGCTTGAGGGTTCCGGATGGCTACACCTTC.

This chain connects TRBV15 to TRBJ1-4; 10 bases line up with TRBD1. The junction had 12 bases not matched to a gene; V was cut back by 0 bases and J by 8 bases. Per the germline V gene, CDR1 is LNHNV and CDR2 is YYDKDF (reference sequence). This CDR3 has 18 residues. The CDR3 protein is CATSREPGQGRVREKLFF. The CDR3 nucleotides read TGTGCCACCAGCAGAGAGCCGGGACAGGGGCGCGTGAGGGAAAAACTGTTTTTT.

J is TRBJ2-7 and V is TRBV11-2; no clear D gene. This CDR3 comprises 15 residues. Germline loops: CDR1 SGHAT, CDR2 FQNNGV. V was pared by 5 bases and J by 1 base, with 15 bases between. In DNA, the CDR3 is TGTGCCAGCAGCCAAGGGATTTCTACTTCCTACGAGCAGTACTTC. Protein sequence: CASSQGISTSYEQYF.

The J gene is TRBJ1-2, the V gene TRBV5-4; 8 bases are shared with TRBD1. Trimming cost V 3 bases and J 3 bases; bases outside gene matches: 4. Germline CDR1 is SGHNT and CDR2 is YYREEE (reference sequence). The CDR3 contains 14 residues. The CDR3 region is CASSSLTGDYGYTF. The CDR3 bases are TGTGCCAGCAGCTCTTTGACAGGGGACTATGGCTACACCTTC. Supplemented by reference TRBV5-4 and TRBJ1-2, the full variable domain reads ETGVTQSPTHLIKTRGQQVTLRCSSQSGHNTVSWYQQALGQGPQFIFQYYREEENGRGNFPPRFSGLQFPNYSSELNVNALELDDSALYLCASSSLTGDYGYTFGSGTRLTVV.

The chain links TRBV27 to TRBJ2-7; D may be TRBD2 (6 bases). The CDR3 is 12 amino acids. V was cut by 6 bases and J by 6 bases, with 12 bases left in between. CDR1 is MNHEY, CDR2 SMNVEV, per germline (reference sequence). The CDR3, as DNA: TGTGCCAGCAGCTCAGGAGGGCGCGAGCAGTACTTC. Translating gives CASSSGGREQYF.

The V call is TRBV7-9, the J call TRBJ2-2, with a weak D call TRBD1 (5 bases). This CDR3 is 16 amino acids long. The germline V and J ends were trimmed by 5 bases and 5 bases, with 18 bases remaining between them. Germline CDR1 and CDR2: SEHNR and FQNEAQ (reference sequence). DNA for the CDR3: TGTGCCAGCAGCCCCCTAGGGGATCTCGGTACCGGGGAGCTGTTTTTT. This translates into CASSPLGDLGTGELFF.

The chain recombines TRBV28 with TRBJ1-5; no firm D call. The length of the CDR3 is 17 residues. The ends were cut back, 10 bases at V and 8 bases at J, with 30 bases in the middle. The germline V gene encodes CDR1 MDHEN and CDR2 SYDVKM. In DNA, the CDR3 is TGTGCCACCTTGTGGGAAACCGGGTTTCGGGGAAGGGAGCCCCAGCATTTT. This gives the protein CATLWETGFRGREPQHF.

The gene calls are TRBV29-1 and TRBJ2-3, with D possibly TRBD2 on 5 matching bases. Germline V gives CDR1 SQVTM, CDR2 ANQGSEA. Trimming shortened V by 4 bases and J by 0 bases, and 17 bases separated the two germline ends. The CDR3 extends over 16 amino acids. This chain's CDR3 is CSVAGVVVLSTDTQYF. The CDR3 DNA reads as TGCAGCGTTGCCGGGGTAGTCGTGCTGAGCACAGATACGCAGTATTTT.

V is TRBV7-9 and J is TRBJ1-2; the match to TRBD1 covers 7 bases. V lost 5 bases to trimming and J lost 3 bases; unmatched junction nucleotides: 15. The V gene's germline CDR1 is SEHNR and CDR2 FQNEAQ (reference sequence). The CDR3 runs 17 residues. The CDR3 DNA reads TGTGCCAGCAGCGACGTCGGAGGGGGCGAGGCGGACTATGGCTACACCTTC. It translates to CASSDVGGGEADYGYTF.

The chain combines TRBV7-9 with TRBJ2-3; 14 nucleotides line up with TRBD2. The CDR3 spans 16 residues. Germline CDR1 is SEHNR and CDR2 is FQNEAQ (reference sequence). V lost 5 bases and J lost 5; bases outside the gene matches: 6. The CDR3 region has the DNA TGTGCCAGCAGCGGGGGACTAGCGGGAGTACAAGATACGCAGTATTTT. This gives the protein CASSGGLAGVQDTQYF. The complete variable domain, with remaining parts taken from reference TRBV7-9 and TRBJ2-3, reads DTGVSQNPRHKITKRGQNVTFRCDPISEHNRLYWYRQTLGQGPEFLTYFQNEAQLEKSRLLSDRFSAERPKGSFSTLEIQRTEQGDSAMYLCASSGGLAGVQDTQYFGPGTRLTVL.